The 2 T cell receptor beta chains below come from one sample, sequenced in a study of control samples from healthy donors and cancer patients. The repertoire was sequenced with immunoSEQ multiplex PCR; TCRdb's copy has only in-frame clones and lacks some. The sample yields some 110,000 clones, over 90% seen once. Material for sequencing was blood. The receptor set was obtained from a man aged 25 to 40 in good health.

The chain uses TRBV6-5 and TRBJ1-2, with D perhaps matching TRBD1 (5 bases). Germline loops: CDR1 MNHEY, CDR2 SVGAGI. The CDR3 runs to 14 residues. V lost 5 bases, J lost 6 bases, and 16 bases lay in between. The CDR3 region is CASSPTRGANGYTF. The CDR3 DNA reads as TGTGCCAGCAGTCCCACCCGAGGGGCGAATGGCTACACCTTC.

The genes are TRBV19 and TRBJ1-2; 11 bases agree with TRBD1. The CDR3 runs to 16 residues. Germline trimming cut 5 bases from V and 8 bases from J; bases unmatched to any gene: 13. The germline V gene has CDR1 LNHDA and CDR2 SQIVND (reference sequence). The DNA for the CDR3 is TGTGCCAGTAGTCAGTGGTCGGGACAGGGGGAAGGCGGCTACACCTTC. Translating it yields CASSQWSGQGEGGYTF.